Listed below are T cell receptor beta chains from one sample, sequenced in a study of T cell responses to AZD1222 COVID-19 vaccine. The data were produced by immunoSEQ multiplex PCR, yet TCRdb's version contains in-frame clones alone and is incomplete. Among 160,000 or so clones listed, approximately 91% were seen once. The sequencing here drew on peripheral blood, taken on day 0 of AZD1222 vaccination. The origin of the receptors is an adult in good health. Each CDR3 is given with its conserved first and last residue. Each record gives: V gene, CDR3 length, J gene, D gene, clone size, CDR3 DNA, CDR3 protein. D genes are given only for firm matches. Rows may omit the clone size; those that give it use once, few, many or a size class.

v_call: TRBV7-2; cdr3_length: 11; j_call: TRBJ2-2; d_call: .; clone_size: few; cdr3_nt: TGTGCCAGCACCCTCGCCGGGGAGCTGTTTTTT; cdr3_aa: CASTLAGELFF
v_call: TRBV5-1; cdr3_length: 17; j_call: TRBJ2-1; d_call: TRBD1; clone_size: .; cdr3_nt: TGCGCCAGCAGCTTGGATGGTGGGACAGGGGTGTACAATGAGCAGTTCTTC; cdr3_aa: CASSLDGGTGVYNEQFF
v_call: TRBV12-3/TRBV12-4; cdr3_length: 13; j_call: TRBJ2-7; d_call: .; clone_size: .; cdr3_nt: TGTGCCAGCAGTTTTGGAGGGGGCAACGAGCAGTACTTC; cdr3_aa: CASSFGGGNEQYF
v_call: TRBV4-1; cdr3_length: 15; j_call: TRBJ1-1; d_call: TRBD1; clone_size: .; cdr3_nt: TGCGCCAGCAGCCAGCACTCCGGGACAGGGGGCGAAGCTTTCTTT; cdr3_aa: CASSQHSGTGGEAFF
v_call: TRBV19; cdr3_length: 16; j_call: TRBJ2-1; d_call: TRBD2; clone_size: .; cdr3_nt: TGTGCCGGAAAAAGGACTAGCGGGGGTCCCTACAATGAGCAGTTCTTC; cdr3_aa: CAGKRTSGGPYNEQFF
v_call: TRBV13; cdr3_length: 15; j_call: TRBJ2-7; d_call: .; clone_size: .; cdr3_nt: TGTGCCAGCAGCCCGAGTCGAAGGAGCCCCTACGAGCAGTACTTC; cdr3_aa: CASSPSRRSPYEQYF
v_call: TRBV4-1; cdr3_length: 12; j_call: TRBJ2-7; d_call: .; clone_size: .; cdr3_nt: TGCGCCAGCAGCGCCGTGGGATACGAGCAGTACTTC; cdr3_aa: CASSAVGYEQYF
v_call: TRBV7-2; cdr3_length: 14; j_call: TRBJ1-2; d_call: .; clone_size: .; cdr3_nt: TGTGCCAGCAGCTTAGGTCCAGTGAACTATGGCTACACCTTC; cdr3_aa: CASSLGPVNYGYTF
v_call: TRBV30; cdr3_length: 13; j_call: TRBJ2-5; d_call: .; clone_size: .; cdr3_nt: TGTGCCTGGAGGGCGGCGGGGAAGGAGACCCAGTACTTC; cdr3_aa: CAWRAAGKETQYF
v_call: TRBV6-5; cdr3_length: 14; j_call: TRBJ1-4; d_call: TRBD1; clone_size: .; cdr3_nt: TGTGCCAGCAGTACCAGGGGGGCCCGAGAAAAACTGTTTTTT; cdr3_aa: CASSTRGAREKLFF
v_call: TRBV30; cdr3_length: 16; j_call: TRBJ1-5; d_call: TRBD1; clone_size: .; cdr3_nt: TGTGCCTGGAGTGTAGTGGCCCCGACAGGGAGTCAGCCCCAGCATTTT; cdr3_aa: CAWSVVAPTGSQPQHF
v_call: TRBV28; cdr3_length: 17; j_call: TRBJ1-1; d_call: .; clone_size: .; cdr3_nt: TGTGCCAGCAGCCCTGGCGGGGGGGCCTGGATGAACACTGAAGCTTTCTTT; cdr3_aa: CASSPGGGAWMNTEAFF
v_call: TRBV7-8; cdr3_length: 15; j_call: TRBJ1-1; d_call: .; clone_size: once; cdr3_nt: TGTGCCAGCAGCTTTGCTGGACTGTTTAACACTGAAGCTTTCTTT; cdr3_aa: CASSFAGLFNTEAFF
v_call: TRBV19; cdr3_length: 15; j_call: TRBJ1-5; d_call: .; clone_size: .; cdr3_nt: TGTGCCAGTAGTATAGATTACTACAGGCATCAGCCCCAGCATTTT; cdr3_aa: CASSIDYYRHQPQHF
v_call: TRBV5-1; cdr3_length: 17; j_call: TRBJ2-3; d_call: TRBD2; clone_size: .; cdr3_nt: TGCGCCAGCAGCTTGGCGTCGCTAGCGGGATACACAGATACGCAGTATTTT; cdr3_aa: CASSLASLAGYTDTQYF
v_call: TRBV2; cdr3_length: 13; j_call: TRBJ2-2; d_call: .; clone_size: .; cdr3_nt: TGTGCCAGCAGGCCCAGGCAGCCCGGGGAGCTGTTTTTT; cdr3_aa: CASRPRQPGELFF
v_call: TRBV7-2; cdr3_length: 15; j_call: TRBJ2-3; d_call: .; clone_size: .; cdr3_nt: TGTGCCAGCAGCTTAAATGCGGGTCTCCCAGATACGCAGTATTTT; cdr3_aa: CASSLNAGLPDTQYF
v_call: TRBV7-2; cdr3_length: 17; j_call: TRBJ2-7; d_call: .; clone_size: .; cdr3_nt: TGTGCCAGCAGCTTACAGCGGAGTGAGGAGCCCCCCTACGAGCAGTACTTC; cdr3_aa: CASSLQRSEEPPYEQYF
v_call: TRBV9; cdr3_length: 15; j_call: TRBJ1-5; d_call: .; clone_size: .; cdr3_nt: TGTGCCAGTGGGCGGGCAGCACCTAGCAATCAGCCCCAGCATTTT; cdr3_aa: CASGRAAPSNQPQHF
v_call: TRBV27; cdr3_length: 15; j_call: TRBJ1-6; d_call: .; clone_size: once; cdr3_nt: TGTGCCAGCAGTTTAACCCTGCGGGGGAGTTCACCCCTCCACTTT; cdr3_aa: CASSLTLRGSSPLHF
v_call: TRBV6-4; cdr3_length: 14; j_call: TRBJ2-1; d_call: .; clone_size: few; cdr3_nt: TGTGCCAGCAGTGCCGAGGACGCCTACAATGAGCAGTTCTTC; cdr3_aa: CASSAEDAYNEQFF
v_call: TRBV19; cdr3_length: 15; j_call: TRBJ2-4; d_call: .; clone_size: .; cdr3_nt: TGTGCCAGTAGTGGGTCCACAGGGTTGCAAAACATTCAGTACTTC; cdr3_aa: CASSGSTGLQNIQYF
v_call: TRBV6-5; cdr3_length: 13; j_call: TRBJ1-1; d_call: .; clone_size: once; cdr3_nt: TGTGCCAGCAGTTACTTCTCAAACACTGAAGCTTTCTTT; cdr3_aa: CASSYFSNTEAFF
v_call: TRBV19; cdr3_length: 13; j_call: TRBJ2-6; d_call: .; clone_size: once; cdr3_nt: TGTGCCAGCTTACAGTCTGGGGCCAACGTCCTGACTTTC; cdr3_aa: CASLQSGANVLTF